This T cell receptor beta chain was obtained from a study of cytomegalovirus exposure and HLA in healthy donors. This clone is a singleton in its sample. The CDR3 has 11 amino acids. Germline assignment: CDR1 SQVTM and CDR2 ANQGSEA. V was trimmed by 7 bases and J by 8 bases, leaving 14 bases between them. Primers for the PCR totalled 60 Vbeta and 13 Jbeta. The protocol was immunoSEQ multiplex PCR, while the TCRdb copy is restricted to in-frame clones and leaves out a portion. The table records fewer than 200,000 clones, roughly 80% of them present only once. J is TRBJ1-2 and V is TRBV29-1, with D possibly being TRBD1 (6 bases). Sequencing was carried out using PBMCs. The TCR comes from a woman aged 50 to 65 in good health and CMV-seropositive. The CDR3 is CSAETGHGYTF. CDR3 in DNA: TGCAGCGCTGAGACAGGCCACGGCTACACCTTC. The whole variable domain, remainder taken from reference TRBV29-1 and TRBJ1-2, is SAVISQKPSRDICQRGTSLTIQCQVDSQVTMMFWYRQQPGQSLTLIATANQGSEATYESGFVIDKFPISRPNLTFSTLTVSNMSPEDSSIYLCSAETGHGYTFGSGTRLTVV.